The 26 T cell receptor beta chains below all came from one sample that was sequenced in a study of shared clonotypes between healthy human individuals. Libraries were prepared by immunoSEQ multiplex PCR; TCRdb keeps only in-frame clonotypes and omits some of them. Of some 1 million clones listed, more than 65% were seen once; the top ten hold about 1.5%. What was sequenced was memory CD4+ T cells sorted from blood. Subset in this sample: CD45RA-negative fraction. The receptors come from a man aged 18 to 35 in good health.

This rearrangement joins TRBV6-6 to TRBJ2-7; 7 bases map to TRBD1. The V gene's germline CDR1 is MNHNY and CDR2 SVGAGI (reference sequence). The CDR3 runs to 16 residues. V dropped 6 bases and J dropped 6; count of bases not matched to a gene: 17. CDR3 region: CASSPGLAGGPSEQYF. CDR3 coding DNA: TGTGCCAGCAGCCCCGGTCTGGCAGGGGGTCCGTCCGAGCAGTACTTC.

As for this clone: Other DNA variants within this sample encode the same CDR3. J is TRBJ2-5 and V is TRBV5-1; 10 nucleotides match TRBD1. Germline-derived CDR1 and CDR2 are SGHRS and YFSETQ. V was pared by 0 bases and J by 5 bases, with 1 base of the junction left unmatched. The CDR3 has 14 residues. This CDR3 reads CASSLGQGAETQYF. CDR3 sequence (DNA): TGCGCCAGCAGCTTGGGACAGGGGGCTGAGACCCAGTACTTC.

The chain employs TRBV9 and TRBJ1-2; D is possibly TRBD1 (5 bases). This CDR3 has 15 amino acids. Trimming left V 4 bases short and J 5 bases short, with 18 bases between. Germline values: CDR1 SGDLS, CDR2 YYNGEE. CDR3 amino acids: CASSTWGDLGYGYTF. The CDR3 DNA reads TGTGCCAGCAGCACGTGGGGGGACCTGGGGTATGGCTACACCTTC.

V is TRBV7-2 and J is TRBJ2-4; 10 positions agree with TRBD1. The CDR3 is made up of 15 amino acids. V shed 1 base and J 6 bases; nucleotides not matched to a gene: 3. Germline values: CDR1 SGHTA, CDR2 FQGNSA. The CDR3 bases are TGTGCCAGCAGCTTAGGACAGGGGGCTGGAAACATTCAGTACTTC. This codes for CASSLGQGAGNIQYF. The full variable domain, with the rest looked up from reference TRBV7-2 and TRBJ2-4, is GAGVSQSPSNKVTEKGKDVELRCDPISGHTALYWYRQSLGQGLEFLIYFQGNSAPDKSGLPSDRFSAERTGGSVSTLTIQRTQQEDSAVYLCASSLGQGAGNIQYFGAGTRLSVL.

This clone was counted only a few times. CDR3 protein: CASSGQKGGELFF. CDR3 nucleotides: TGCGCCAGCAGTGGGCAGAAAGGCGGGGAGCTGTTTTTT. The rearrangement uses TRBV10-2 and TRBJ2-2; the D is unclear. CDR1 is WSHSY and CDR2 is SAAADI in the germline V gene. Trimming shortened V by 4 bases and J by 7 bases, and 10 bases separated the two germline ends. The CDR3 has 13 residues.

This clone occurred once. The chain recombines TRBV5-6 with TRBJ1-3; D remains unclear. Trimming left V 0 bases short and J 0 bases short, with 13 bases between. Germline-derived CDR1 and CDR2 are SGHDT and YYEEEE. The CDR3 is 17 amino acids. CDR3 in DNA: TGTGCCAGCAGCTTGGGACCTGACGGTGCCTCTGGAAACACCATATATTTT. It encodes CASSLGPDGASGNTIYF.

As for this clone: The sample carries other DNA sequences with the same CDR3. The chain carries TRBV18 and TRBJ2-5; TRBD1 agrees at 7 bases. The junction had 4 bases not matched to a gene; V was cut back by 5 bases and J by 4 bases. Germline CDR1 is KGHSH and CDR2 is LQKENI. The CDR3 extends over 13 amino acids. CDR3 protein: CASSARQGETQYF. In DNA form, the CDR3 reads TGTGCCAGCTCAGCTAGACAGGGAGAGACCCAGTACTTC.

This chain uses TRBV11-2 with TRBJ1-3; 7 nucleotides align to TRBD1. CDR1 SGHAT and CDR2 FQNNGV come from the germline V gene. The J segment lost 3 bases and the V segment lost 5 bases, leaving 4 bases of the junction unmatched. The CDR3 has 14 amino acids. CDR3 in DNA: TGTGCCAGCAGCAAAGGGGACAGTGGAAACACCATATATTTT. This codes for CASSKGDSGNTIYF.

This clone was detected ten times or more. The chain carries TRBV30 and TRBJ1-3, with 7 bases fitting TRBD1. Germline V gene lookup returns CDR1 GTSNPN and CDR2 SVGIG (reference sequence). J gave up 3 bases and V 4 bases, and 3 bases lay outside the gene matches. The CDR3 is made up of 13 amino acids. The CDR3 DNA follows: TGTGCCTGGACGGGACAGCTTGGAAACACCATATATTTT. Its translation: CAWTGQLGNTIYF.

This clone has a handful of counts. This CDR3 reads CASSVGPGQSYEQYF. CDR3 sequence (DNA): TGTGCCAGCAGCGTAGGGCCGGGACAGAGCTACGAGCAGTACTTC. The chain recombines TRBV9 with TRBJ2-7, with 7 bases lining up with TRBD1. Germline lookup yields CDR1 SGDLS and CDR2 YYNGEE. The CDR3 is 15 residues long. The V segment lost 0 bases and the J segment 3 bases; nucleotides outside the gene matches: 6.

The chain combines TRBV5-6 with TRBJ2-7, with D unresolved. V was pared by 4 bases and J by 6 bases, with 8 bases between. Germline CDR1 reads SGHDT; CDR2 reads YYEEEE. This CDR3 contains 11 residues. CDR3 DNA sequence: TGTGCCAGCAGCGTGGAACTCGAGCAGTACTTC. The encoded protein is CASSVELEQYF.

The CDR3 DNA is TGTGCCAGCAGTCCGACAGGGCACACTGAAGCTTTCTTT. Protein product: CASSPTGHTEAFF. The V gene is TRBV5-5, the J gene TRBJ1-1; 7 positions agree with TRBD1. The ends lost 5 bases at V and 3 bases at J; junction bases unmatched: 4. The length of the CDR3 is 13 residues. CDR1 is SGHKS and CDR2 is YYEKEE in the germline V gene (reference sequence).

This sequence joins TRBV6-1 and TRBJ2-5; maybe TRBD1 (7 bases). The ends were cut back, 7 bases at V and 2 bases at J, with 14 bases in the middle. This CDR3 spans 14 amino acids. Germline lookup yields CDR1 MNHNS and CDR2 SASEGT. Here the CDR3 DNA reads TGTGCCAGCAACGACAGGGACTGGCAAGAGACCCAGTACTTC. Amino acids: CASNDRDWQETQYF.

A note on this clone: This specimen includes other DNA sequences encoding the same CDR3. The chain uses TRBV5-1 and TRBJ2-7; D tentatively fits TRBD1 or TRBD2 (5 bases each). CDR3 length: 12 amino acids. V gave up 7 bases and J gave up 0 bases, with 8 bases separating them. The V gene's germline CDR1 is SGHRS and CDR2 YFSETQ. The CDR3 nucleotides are TGCGCCAGCTCCGGGGCCTCCTACGAGCAGTACTTC. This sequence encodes CASSGASYEQYF.

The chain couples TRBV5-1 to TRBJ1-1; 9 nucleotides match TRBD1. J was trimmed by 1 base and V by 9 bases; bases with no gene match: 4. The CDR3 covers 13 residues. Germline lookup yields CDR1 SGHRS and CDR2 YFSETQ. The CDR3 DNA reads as TGCGCCACTTCGGGACAGGGGAACACTGAAGCTTTCTTT. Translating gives CATSGQGNTEAFF.

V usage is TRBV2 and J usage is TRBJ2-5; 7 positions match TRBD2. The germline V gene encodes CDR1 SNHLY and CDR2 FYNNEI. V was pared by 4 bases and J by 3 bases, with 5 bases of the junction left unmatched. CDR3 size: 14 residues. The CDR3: CASSGDYTEETQYF. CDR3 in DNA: TGTGCCAGCAGTGGGGACTATACTGAAGAGACCCAGTACTTC. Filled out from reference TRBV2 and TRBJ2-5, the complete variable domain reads EPEVTQTPSHQVTQMGQEVILRCVPISNHLYFYWYRQILGQKVEFLVSFYNNEISEKSEIFDDQFSVERPDGSNFTLKIRSTKLEDSAMYFCASSGDYTEETQYFGPGTRLLVL.

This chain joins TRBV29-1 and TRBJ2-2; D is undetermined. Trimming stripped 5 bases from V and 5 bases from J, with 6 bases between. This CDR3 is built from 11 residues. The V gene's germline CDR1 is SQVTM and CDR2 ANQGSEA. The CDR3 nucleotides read TGCAGCGTTAGATGGACCGGGGAGCTGTTTTTT. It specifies CSVRWTGELFF.

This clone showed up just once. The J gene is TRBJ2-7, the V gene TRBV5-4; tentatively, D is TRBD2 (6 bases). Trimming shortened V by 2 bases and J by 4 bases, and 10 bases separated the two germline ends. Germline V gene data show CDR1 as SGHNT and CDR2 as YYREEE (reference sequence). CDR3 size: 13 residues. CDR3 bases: TGTGCCAGCAGCTTTTCGCGGGGATACGAGCAGTACTTC. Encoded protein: CASSFSRGYEQYF.

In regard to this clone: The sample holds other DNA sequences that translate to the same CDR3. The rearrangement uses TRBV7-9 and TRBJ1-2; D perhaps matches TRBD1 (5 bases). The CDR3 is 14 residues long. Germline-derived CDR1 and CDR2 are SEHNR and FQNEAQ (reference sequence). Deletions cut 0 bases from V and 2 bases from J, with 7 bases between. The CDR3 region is CASSLAGTNYGYTF. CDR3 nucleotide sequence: TGTGCCAGCAGCTTAGCTGGGACCAACTATGGCTACACCTTC.

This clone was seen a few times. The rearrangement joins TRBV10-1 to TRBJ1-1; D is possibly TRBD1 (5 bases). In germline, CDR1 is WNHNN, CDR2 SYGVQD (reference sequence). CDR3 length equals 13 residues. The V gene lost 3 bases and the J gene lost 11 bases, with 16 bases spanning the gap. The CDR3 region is CASSDQGPRSAFF. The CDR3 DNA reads TGCGCCAGCAGTGATCAGGGCCCTAGGAGTGCTTTCTTT.

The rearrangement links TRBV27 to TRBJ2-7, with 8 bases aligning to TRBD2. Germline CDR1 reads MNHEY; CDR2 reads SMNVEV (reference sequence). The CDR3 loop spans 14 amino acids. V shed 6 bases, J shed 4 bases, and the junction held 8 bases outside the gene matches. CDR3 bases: TGTGCCAGCAGCGGTCCGGGGGGGGCTTACGAGCAGTACTTC. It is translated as CASSGPGGAYEQYF.

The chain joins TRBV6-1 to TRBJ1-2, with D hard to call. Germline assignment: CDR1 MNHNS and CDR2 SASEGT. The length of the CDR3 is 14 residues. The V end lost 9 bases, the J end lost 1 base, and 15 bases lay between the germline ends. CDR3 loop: CASSIETYNYGYTF. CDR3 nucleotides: TGTGCCAGTAGCATAGAGACCTATAACTATGGCTACACCTTC.

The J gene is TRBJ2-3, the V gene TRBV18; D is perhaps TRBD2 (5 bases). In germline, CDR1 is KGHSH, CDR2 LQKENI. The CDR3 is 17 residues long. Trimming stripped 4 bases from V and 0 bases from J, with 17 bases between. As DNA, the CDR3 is TGTGCCAGCTCACTCTCCCAGTTTGGCGGGAGCACAGATACGCAGTATTTT. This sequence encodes CASSLSQFGGSTDTQYF.

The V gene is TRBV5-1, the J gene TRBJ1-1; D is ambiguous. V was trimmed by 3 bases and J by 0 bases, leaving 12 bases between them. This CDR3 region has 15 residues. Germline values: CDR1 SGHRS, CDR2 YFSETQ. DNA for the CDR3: TGCGCCAGCAGCTCCCAACCGGGGATGAACACTGAAGCTTTCTTT. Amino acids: CASSSQPGMNTEAFF.

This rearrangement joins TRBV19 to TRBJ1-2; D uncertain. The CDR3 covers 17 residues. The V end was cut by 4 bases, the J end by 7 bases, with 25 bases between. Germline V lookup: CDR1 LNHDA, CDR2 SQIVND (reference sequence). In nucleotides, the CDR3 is TGTGCCAGTAGTAGGGTCTTTATTGGTGTTCTGACGTTTGGCTACACCTTC. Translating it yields CASSRVFIGVLTFGYTF.

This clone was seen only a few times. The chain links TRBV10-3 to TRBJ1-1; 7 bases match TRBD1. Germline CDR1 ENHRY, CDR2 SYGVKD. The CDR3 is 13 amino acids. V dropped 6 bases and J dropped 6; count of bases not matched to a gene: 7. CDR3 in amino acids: CAIRTRDSAEAFF. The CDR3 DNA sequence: TGTGCCATCAGAACCCGGGACAGCGCTGAAGCTTTCTTT.